The TCR beta chain under discussion was sequenced for a study of T cells in Graves' hyperthyroidism and ophthalmopathy. Study details: The initial diagnosis was the point when peripheral blood was collected, ahead of any treatment.

V dropped 6 bases and J dropped 9 bases, with 18 bases sitting between them. This CDR3 has 13 residues. Germline V gene lookup returns CDR1 SQVTM and CDR2 ANQGSEA. This clonotype was counted at least ten times. No antigen is known for it. Findings and limits, study-wide: Most clonotypes expanded in thyroid above 0.001 were likewise present in blood.

Ophthalmopathy in the patients scored at least 3 on Clinical Activity Score and at least 4 on NOSPECS grade, lasting under 3 months. Diagnosis rested on symptoms, serum thyroxine and TRAb, thyroid ultrasound, and orbital computed tomography. RNA transcripts provided the source from which TCR beta CDR3 regions were amplified. HTBI primers drove first-round RT-PCR of the TCR CDR3. TCRdb independently ran MiXCR on the multiplex PCR reads; one entry per CDR3 protein. Of fewer than 750,000 distinct CDR3 sequences in the sample, roughly 15% are singletons; the top ten hold under 15%. The sequencing sample was made of blood. The receptor was isolated from a woman in her fifties or sixties with Graves' ophthalmopathy. V and J are TRBV29-1 and TRBJ1-5, with TRBD1 as a possible D gene (5 bases). This CDR3 is CSVKSGDGAPQHF. DNA for the CDR3: TGCAGCGTGAAAAGCGGAGACGGGGCGCCCCAGCATTTT.